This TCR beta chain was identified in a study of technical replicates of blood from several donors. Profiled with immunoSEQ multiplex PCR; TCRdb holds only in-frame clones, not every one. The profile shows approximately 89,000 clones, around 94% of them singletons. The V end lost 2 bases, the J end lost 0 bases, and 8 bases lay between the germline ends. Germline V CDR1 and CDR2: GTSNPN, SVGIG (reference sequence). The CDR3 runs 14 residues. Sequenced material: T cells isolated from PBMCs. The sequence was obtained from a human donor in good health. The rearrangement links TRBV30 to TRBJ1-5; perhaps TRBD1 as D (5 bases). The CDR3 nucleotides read TGTGCCTGGAGTTTAGGGGATAGCAATCAGCCCCAGCATTTT. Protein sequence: CAWSLGDSNQPQHF.